The rows below give T cell receptor beta chains drawn from one sample of a study of blood T cell repertoires in COVID-19. Only in-frame clones appear in the TCRdb table, and some are missing; sequencing was by immunoSEQ multiplex PCR. The sample has about 140,000 clones, 77% seen once. The sequencing input was peripheral blood. These receptor sequences come from a woman aged 45-60 years with active or convalescent COVID-19. CDR3s include the opening cysteine and the closing phenylalanine or tryptophan.

v_call cdr3_aa
TRBV19 CASSESGTSGQETQYF
TRBV6-4 CASSDSDGGQTGELFF
TRBV5-1 CASSFTGNTEAFF
TRBV3-1/TRBV3-2 CASSQDLVYRQGKVNTEAFF
TRBV19 CASSMRGPSTDTQYF
TRBV4-3 CASSLTGAGGPDTQYF
TRBV6-2/TRBV6-3 CASSRMTGSSYNSPLHF
TRBV5-1 CASSLAAGQGSYEQYF
TRBV11-2 CASSLATGAVYGYTF
TRBV2 CASFDFGQTHEQYF
TRBV19 CASSIRQANGYTF
TRBV4-2 CASSQDFGVGNQPQHF
TRBV5-1 CASSLDINQPQHF
TRBV27 CASSLGRGGNQPQHF
TRBV25-1 CATLLSEAETQYF
TRBV5-5 CASRTGGGLGTDGLLEAFF
TRBV19 CASSTQNSNQPQHF
TRBV9 CASSTRGQGARETQYF
TRBV30 CAWSVQRGGGTEAFF
TRBV7-2 CASSLGTGRGAFF
TRBV7-2 CASRHGQEAPLHF
TRBV6-2/TRBV6-3 CASSSINSSTNLEGSSF
TRBV30 CAYSPGPGGYTF
TRBV7-2 CAGGSTGELFF
TRBV18 CASSPMAGDNNSPLHF
TRBV6-5 CASRSVGYPSGEAFF
TRBV6-1 CASSDRGYGYTF
TRBV3-1/TRBV3-2 CASSQSGGGIKDEQFF
TRBV28 CASSHAGTFHVSTYEQYF
TRBV19 CASSSKRGGRETQYF
TRBV19 CASNSPGQGSYEQYF
TRBV7-9 CASSGAGGRESGNTIYF
TRBV3-1/TRBV3-2 CASSQGPSGAYEQYF
TRBV5-6 CASSSGPSGGQYF